The 31 T cell receptor beta chains listed next were all sequenced from one sample in a study of cytomegalovirus exposure and HLA in healthy donors. Both 60 Vbeta primers and 13 Jbeta primers went into the PCR. TCRdb's copy holds only in-frame clones and misses some; the assay was immunoSEQ multiplex PCR. The table includes about 130,000 clones, around 80% detected once. Sequencing was done on a sample of PBMCs. The receptors stem from a man aged 50 to 60 in good health and CMV-seronegative.

The chain couples TRBV7-9 to TRBJ1-3; the match to TRBD1 covers 9 bases. V lost 5 bases to trimming and J lost 3 bases; unmatched junction nucleotides: 8. The CDR3 is 16 amino acids. Germline V gives CDR1 SEHNR, CDR2 FQNEAQ (reference sequence). The CDR3 protein is CASSPRQDRGGNTIYF. For the CDR3, the DNA is TGTGCCAGCAGCCCGCGACAGGACAGGGGTGGAAACACCATATATTTT.

The chain combines TRBV2 with TRBJ1-5, with 8 nucleotides matching TRBD1. V was pared by 4 bases and J by 4 bases, with 9 bases of the junction left unmatched. CDR3 length: 16 residues. Germline assignment: CDR1 SNHLY and CDR2 FYNNEI. The CDR3, as DNA: TGTGCCAGCAGTGGATCCTCGACAGGGGTTAATCAGCCCCAGCATTTT. It specifies CASSGSSTGVNQPQHF.

The genes are TRBV5-1 and TRBJ2-7; the match to TRBD1 covers 9 bases. Germline V gives CDR1 SGHRS, CDR2 YFSETQ. V gave up 3 bases and J gave up 6 bases; unmatched junction bases: 7. The CDR3 contains 14 residues. This CDR3 is CASSSTGTGLEQYF. CDR3 nucleotides: TGCGCCAGCAGCTCCACCGGGACAGGGCTCGAGCAGTACTTC. The full variable domain, in which reference TRBV5-1 and TRBJ2-7 provide the parts outside the CDR3, is KAGVTQTPRYLIKTRGQQVTLSCSPISGHRSVSWYQQTPGQGLQFLFEYFSETQRNKGNFPGRFSGRQFSNSRSEMNVSTLELGDSALYLCASSSTGTGLEQYFGPGTRLTVT.

The chain joins TRBV5-1 to TRBJ2-2, with a tentative D call TRBD2 (5 bases). The CDR3 is made up of 14 amino acids. Deletions cut 0 bases from V and 3 bases from J, with 6 bases between. From germline, CDR1 is SGHRS and CDR2 YFSETQ. CDR3 region: CASSLDGDTGELFF. CDR3 nucleotide sequence: TGCGCCAGCAGCTTGGACGGGGACACCGGGGAGCTGTTTTTT.

Points on this clone: An end of the junction does not agree with germline; a read error may underlie this. The rearrangement uses TRBV6-1 and TRBJ1-1; TRBD1 might be the D (5 bases). CDR1 and CDR2 (germline): MNHNS, SASEGT. This CDR3 has 14 residues. The CDR3 sequence is CATNPLLGGNETFF. DNA for the CDR3: TGTGCCACCAATCCCCTCCTTGGGGGGAATGAAACTTTCTTT.

The chain joins TRBV5-1 to TRBJ2-3; 13 bases line up with TRBD2. V was pared by 3 bases and J by 0 bases, with 1 base of the junction left unmatched. This CDR3 region has 16 residues. Germline values: CDR1 SGHRS, CDR2 YFSETQ. CDR3 region: CASSSGLAGSTDTQYF. CDR3 nucleotides: TGCGCCAGCAGCTCGGGACTAGCGGGGAGCACAGATACGCAGTATTTT.

As to this clone: Relative to the germline gene, one junction end is altered; a read error may explain this. The CDR3 spells CAGSMGPAFF. The CDR3 DNA is TGTGCCGGGAGCATGGGGCCTGCTTTCTTT. V and J are TRBV30 and TRBJ1-1, with a tentative D call TRBD1 (5 bases). This CDR3 is built from 10 residues. Germline loops: CDR1 GTSNPN, CDR2 SVGIG (reference sequence).

J is TRBJ2-3 and V is TRBV9, with 9 bases aligning to TRBD2. The CDR3 extends over 18 amino acids. Germline trimming cut 0 bases from V and 3 bases from J; bases unmatched to any gene: 11. Germline V lookup: CDR1 SGDLS, CDR2 YYNGEE. CDR3 DNA: TGTGCCAGCAGCGTAGTTGTTAGCGGGGGCATGGGGACAGATACGCAGTATTTT. This gives the protein CASSVVVSGGMGTDTQYF.

The chain employs TRBV30 and TRBJ1-1; D perhaps matches TRBD1 (5 bases). This CDR3 region has 13 residues. V lost 0 bases and J 3 bases, leaving 8 bases between the germline ends. The germline gives CDR1 GTSNPN, CDR2 SVGIG (reference sequence). The CDR3 DNA reads TGTGCCTGGAGTGTAGGGGTAGACACTGAAGCTTTCTTT. Protein: CAWSVGVDTEAFF. Full variable domain (rest looked up from reference TRBV30 and TRBJ1-1): SQTIHQWPATLVQPVGSPLSLECTVEGTSNPNLYWYRQAAGRGLQLLFYSVGIGQISSEVPQNLSASRPQDRQFILSSKKLLLSDSGFYLCAWSVGVDTEAFFGQGTRLTVV.

The V call is TRBV5-6, the J call TRBJ1-1, with 12 bases identical to TRBD1. In germline, CDR1 is SGHDT, CDR2 YYEEEE. V shed 8 bases and J 2 bases; nucleotides not matched to a gene: 13. The CDR3 has 17 amino acids. The CDR3 region is CASNWGDRGRFNTEAFF. The CDR3 region has the DNA TGTGCCAGTAACTGGGGGGACAGGGGGCGTTTTAACACTGAAGCTTTCTTT.

The chain employs TRBV14 and TRBJ2-7, with a tentative D call TRBD2 (7 bases). The V end was cut by 3 bases, the J end by 4 bases, with 16 bases between. CDR3 length: 15 amino acids. Germline CDR1 is SGHDN and CDR2 is FVKESK. The CDR3 DNA reads as TGTGCCAGCAGCCATACCAGGGAGGGGGGTTACGAGCAGTACTTC. This codes for CASSHTREGGYEQYF.

The chain carries TRBV5-1 and TRBJ2-5; a possible D gene is TRBD2 (5 bases). This CDR3 contains 12 residues. Germline V gene data show CDR1 as SGHRS and CDR2 as YFSETQ. Trimming cost V 2 bases and J 4 bases, with 6 bases left between them. The CDR3 DNA sequence: TGCGCCAGCAGCTTTGAGGGAGAGACCCAGTACTTC. It specifies CASSFEGETQYF.

Only one count was recorded for this clone. This chain connects TRBV19 to TRBJ2-1, with 7 bases identical to TRBD2. V trimming: 7 bases; J trimming: 9 bases; junction bases outside the gene matches: 12. The CDR3 is 14 amino acids. Germline V gives CDR1 LNHDA, CDR2 SQIVND (reference sequence). The CDR3 bases are TGTGCCAGTACCCCGGGGGGTGGTCAGGGTGAGCAGTTCTTC. Amino acids: CASTPGGGQGEQFF.

The chain recombines TRBV5-1 with TRBJ2-1, with TRBD2 as a possible D gene (7 bases). The CDR3 is 16 amino acids. From germline, CDR1 is SGHRS and CDR2 YFSETQ. V shed 1 base and J shed 6 bases, with 17 bases lying between them. The CDR3 DNA reads TGCGCCAGCAGCTTGAACCCCGGGGGGCGAATCAATGAGCAGTTCTTC. As protein: CASSLNPGGRINEQFF.

The chain links TRBV4-2 to TRBJ2-7; TRBD2 matches 16 bases. CDR3 size: 18 residues. CDR1 LGHNA and CDR2 YNFKEQ come from the germline V gene. The junction had 3 bases not matched to a gene; V was cut back by 0 bases and J by 1 base. The CDR3 DNA reads as TGTGCCAGCAGCCAAGATGGGACTAGCGGGGGGGGATCCTACGAGCAGTACTTC. It codes for CASSQDGTSGGGSYEQYF.

In this sample, this clone turned up once. The chain is built from TRBV7-2 and TRBJ1-2, with 8 nucleotides matching TRBD1. CDR3 length equals 15 residues. After removal of 1 base from V and 6 bases from J, the junction contained 7 bases not matched to a gene. Germline CDR1 is SGHTA and CDR2 is FQGNSA. The CDR3 nucleotides are TGTGCCAGCAGCTTAGGTCCAGGGGGCGGGGATGGCTACACCTTC. It codes for CASSLGPGGGDGYTF.

This clone has only a few counts. The chain has TRBV4-2 and TRBJ2-2, with D possibly being TRBD2 (5 bases). CDR1 is LGHNA, CDR2 YNFKEQ, per germline. V was clipped by 0 bases and J by 4 bases, with 15 bases between them. This CDR3 region has 17 residues. The CDR3 region is CASSQEERARSTGELFF. DNA for the CDR3: TGTGCCAGCAGCCAAGAAGAGAGGGCAAGGAGCACCGGGGAGCTGTTTTTT.

This clone was seen a handful of times. The chain links TRBV5-1 to TRBJ2-3, with 7 bases aligning to TRBD1. The CDR3 is made up of 15 amino acids. J gave up 4 bases and V 3 bases, and 8 bases lay outside the gene matches. Germline CDR1 and CDR2: SGHRS and YFSETQ. Here the CDR3 DNA reads TGCGCCAGCAGCTGGGGGACAGTGGGGGCAGATACGCAGTATTTT. Translation gives CASSWGTVGADTQYF.

This chain links TRBV29-1 with TRBJ2-1; tentative D call: TRBD2 (5 bases). CDR3 length equals 13 residues. With 4 bases removed from V and 2 bases from J, the gap between germline ends came to 9 bases. Germline V CDR1 and CDR2: SQVTM, ANQGSEA. The CDR3 reads CSVAGKAYNEQFF. Written as DNA, the CDR3 is TGCAGCGTTGCGGGAAAAGCCTACAATGAGCAGTTCTTC.

The CDR3 protein is CASSQAGWETQYF. The CDR3 DNA reads TGCGCCAGCAGCCAAGCCGGGTGGGAGACCCAGTACTTC. V gene TRBV4-1 combines with J gene TRBJ2-5; no clear D. CDR3 length: 13 residues. The germline V gene has CDR1 MGHRA and CDR2 YSYEKL. V was shortened by 1 base and J by 5 bases, with 8 bases between the two germline ends.

The rearrangement joins TRBV4-1 to TRBJ2-5; D unresolved. V was trimmed by 2 bases and J by 2 bases, leaving 18 bases between them. CDR1 and CDR2 from the germline V gene are MGHRA and YSYEKL. The CDR3 sequence is 17 residues long. The CDR3 DNA follows: TGCGCCAGCAGCCAAATTTTCGTTCCTCTGCGTCAAGAGACCCAGTACTTC. Amino acids: CASSQIFVPLRQETQYF.

V is TRBV5-1 and J is TRBJ2-7; maybe TRBD2 (6 bases). CDR1 SGHRS and CDR2 YFSETQ come from the germline V gene. Trimming stripped 4 bases from V and 7 bases from J, with 18 bases between. The CDR3 has 14 amino acids. This CDR3 is CASSTGEVGMEQYF. CDR3 bases: TGCGCCAGCAGCACTGGGGAGGTGGGGATGGAGCAGTACTTC. Drawing the rest from reference TRBV5-1 and TRBJ2-7, the complete variable domain is KAGVTQTPRYLIKTRGQQVTLSCSPISGHRSVSWYQQTPGQGLQFLFEYFSETQRNKGNFPGRFSGRQFSNSRSEMNVSTLELGDSALYLCASSTGEVGMEQYFGPGTRLTVT.

The V and J genes are TRBV5-6 and TRBJ2-2; weak D call: TRBD2 (7 bases). CDR1 and CDR2 (germline): SGHDT, YYEEEE. Trimming removed 5 bases from V and 5 bases from J, with 16 bases in between. CDR3 length: 15 amino acids. The CDR3 coding sequence is TGTGCCAGCAGGGCTGGGAGGGGGATGACCGGGGAGCTGTTTTTT. Protein sequence: CASRAGRGMTGELFF. Complete variable domain (other parts from reference TRBV5-6 and TRBJ2-2): DAGVTQSPTHLIKTRGQQVTLRCSPKSGHDTVSWYQQALGQGPQFIFQYYEEEERQRGNFPDRFSGHQFPNYSSELNVNALLLGDSALYLCASRAGRGMTGELFFGEGSRLTVL.

The chain is built from TRBV5-1 and TRBJ1-1; tentative D call: TRBD1 (5 bases). Germline assignment: CDR1 SGHRS and CDR2 YFSETQ. This CDR3 contains 14 residues. V was cut by 5 bases and J by 2 bases, with 13 bases left in between. The DNA for the CDR3 is TGCGCCAGCAGTGTCGCGGGACGCAACACTGAAGCTTTCTTT. This translates into CASSVAGRNTEAFF.

The V call is TRBV6-4, the J call TRBJ2-1; 15 positions agree with TRBD2. The CDR3 length is 14 residues. Trimming at V came to 9 bases and at J to 7 bases, leaving 4 bases not matched to a gene. From germline, CDR1 is MRHNA and CDR2 SNTAGT. As DNA, the CDR3 is TGTGCCAGTCGGACTAGCGGGGGGGGTAATGAGCAGTTCTTC. Protein: CASRTSGGGNEQFF.

This chain links TRBV7-3 with TRBJ1-1; D possibly corresponds to TRBD1 (6 bases). Looked up from germline, CDR1 is SGHTA and CDR2 is FQGTGA. The length of the CDR3 is 15 residues. V lost 5 bases and J lost 1, with 14 bases in between. CDR3 amino acids: CASSAAGGANTEAFF. CDR3 in DNA: TGTGCCAGCAGCGCCGCCGGGGGGGCGAACACTGAAGCTTTCTTT. Based on the CDR3 plus reference TRBV7-3 and TRBJ1-1, the full variable domain is GAGVSQTPSNKVTEKGKYVELRCDPISGHTALYWYRQSLGQGPEFLIYFQGTGAADDSGLPNDRFFAVRPEGSVSTLKIQRTERGDSAVYLCASSAAGGANTEAFFGQGTRLTVV.

The chain links TRBV25-1 to TRBJ2-5; 9 nucleotides line up with TRBD2. The J segment lost 7 bases and the V segment lost 8 bases, leaving 11 bases of the junction unmatched. CDR1 is MGHDK and CDR2 is SYGVNS in the germline V gene. The CDR3 sequence is 14 residues long. CDR3 coding DNA: TGTGCCAGCGGTGGAGGCGGGGGGGCAGGGACCCAGTACTTC. Translating it yields CASGGGGGAGTQYF. The whole variable domain, remainder taken from reference TRBV25-1 and TRBJ2-5, is EADIYQTPRYLVIGTGKKITLECSQTMGHDKMYWYQQDPGMELHLIHYSYGVNSTEKGDLSSESTVSRIRTEHFPLTLESARPSHTSQYLCASGGGGGAGTQYFGPGTRLLVL.

J is TRBJ2-1 and V is TRBV9, with a weak D call TRBD2 (6 bases). The CDR3 contains 14 residues. The germline V and J ends were trimmed by 1 base and 10 bases, with 15 bases remaining between them. Germline CDR1 and CDR2: SGDLS and YYNGEE. CDR3 amino acids: CASSVRWPGGEQFF. The CDR3 DNA sequence: TGTGCCAGCAGCGTAAGGTGGCCTGGGGGGGAGCAGTTCTTC.

The sample holds one count of this clone. This chain connects TRBV5-1 to TRBJ1-1; TRBD1 is a possible D gene (6 bases). Germline V gene sequence: CDR1 SGHRS, CDR2 YFSETQ. Trimming removed 1 base from V and 1 base from J, with 11 bases in between. The CDR3 is made up of 15 amino acids. CDR3 loop: CASSLSLGQNTEAFF. CDR3 DNA sequence: TGCGCCAGCAGCTTGTCGCTGGGACAGAACACTGAAGCTTTCTTT. The whole variable domain, remainder taken from reference TRBV5-1 and TRBJ1-1, is KAGVTQTPRYLIKTRGQQVTLSCSPISGHRSVSWYQQTPGQGLQFLFEYFSETQRNKGNFPGRFSGRQFSNSRSEMNVSTLELGDSALYLCASSLSLGQNTEAFFGQGTRLTVV.

The genes are TRBV19 and TRBJ1-5, with D possibly TRBD1 on 6 matching bases. V lost 2 bases to trimming and J lost 4 bases, with 9 bases between them. Germline loops: CDR1 LNHDA, CDR2 SQIVND (reference sequence). There are 14 residues in the CDR3. CDR3: CASSILQGNQPQHF. The CDR3 DNA reads as TGTGCCAGTAGTATACTCCAGGGGAATCAGCCCCAGCATTTT.

The genes are TRBV5-6 and TRBJ1-2; perhaps TRBD1 as D (6 bases). V lost 4 bases, J lost 7 bases, and 11 bases lay in between. The CDR3 has 12 residues. Germline V lookup: CDR1 SGHDT, CDR2 YYEEEE. The CDR3 bases are TGTGCCAGCAGCCAGGACAGAGCTGGCTACACCTTC. As protein: CASSQDRAGYTF.